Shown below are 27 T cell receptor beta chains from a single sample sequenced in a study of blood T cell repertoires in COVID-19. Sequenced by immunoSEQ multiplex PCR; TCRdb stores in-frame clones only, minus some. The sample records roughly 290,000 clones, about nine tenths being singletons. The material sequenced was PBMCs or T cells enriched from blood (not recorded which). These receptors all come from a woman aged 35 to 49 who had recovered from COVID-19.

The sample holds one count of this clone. The CDR3 nucleotides read TGCGCCAGCAGCCAAGAGTACTGGGGAGCCGAGCAGTACTTC. It is translated as CASSQEYWGAEQYF. J is TRBJ2-7 and V is TRBV4-3; maybe TRBD2 (5 bases). CDR1 and CDR2 from the germline V gene are LGHNA and YSLEER. The CDR3 is 14 residues long. The ends were cut back, 0 bases at V and 6 bases at J, with 12 bases in the middle.

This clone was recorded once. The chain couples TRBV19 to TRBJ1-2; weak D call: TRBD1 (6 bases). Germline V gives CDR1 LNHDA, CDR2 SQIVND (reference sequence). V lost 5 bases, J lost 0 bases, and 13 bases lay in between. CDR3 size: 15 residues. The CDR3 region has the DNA TGTGCCAGTAGTTCCCGTCAGGGGACTAACTATGGCTACACCTTC. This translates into CASSSRQGTNYGYTF.

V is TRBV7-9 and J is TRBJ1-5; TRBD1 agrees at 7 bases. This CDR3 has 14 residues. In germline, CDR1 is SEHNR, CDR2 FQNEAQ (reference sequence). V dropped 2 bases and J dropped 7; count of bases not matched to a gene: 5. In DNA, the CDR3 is TGTGCCAGCAGCTTAAAGGGGGCCGGACAGCCCCAGCATTTT. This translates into CASSLKGAGQPQHF. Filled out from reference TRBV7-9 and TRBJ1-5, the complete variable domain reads DTGVSQNPRHKITKRGQNVTFRCDPISEHNRLYWYRQTLGQGPEFLTYFQNEAQLEKSRLLSDRFSAERPKGSFSTLEIQRTEQGDSAMYLCASSLKGAGQPQHFGDGTRLSIL.

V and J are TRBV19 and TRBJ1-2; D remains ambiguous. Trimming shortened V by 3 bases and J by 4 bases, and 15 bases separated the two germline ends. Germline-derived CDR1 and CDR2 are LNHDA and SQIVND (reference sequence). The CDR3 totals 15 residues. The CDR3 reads CASSMGAASLYGYTF. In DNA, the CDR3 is TGTGCCAGTAGTATGGGCGCCGCCAGTCTCTATGGCTACACCTTC.

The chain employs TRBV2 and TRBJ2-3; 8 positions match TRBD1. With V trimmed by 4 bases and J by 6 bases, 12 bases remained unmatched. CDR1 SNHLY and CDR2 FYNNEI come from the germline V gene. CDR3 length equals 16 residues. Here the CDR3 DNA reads TGTGCCAGCAGTGTCAGGGGGCATGGAAAAATGGATACGCAGTATTTT. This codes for CASSVRGHGKMDTQYF.

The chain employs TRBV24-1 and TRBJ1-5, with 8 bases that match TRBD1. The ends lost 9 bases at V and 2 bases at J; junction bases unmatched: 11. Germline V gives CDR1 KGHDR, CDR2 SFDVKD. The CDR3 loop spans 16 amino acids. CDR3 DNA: TGTGCCACCCCCTGTTCGGGACAGGAGGGCAATCAGCCCCAGCATTTT. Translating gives CATPCSGQEGNQPQHF.

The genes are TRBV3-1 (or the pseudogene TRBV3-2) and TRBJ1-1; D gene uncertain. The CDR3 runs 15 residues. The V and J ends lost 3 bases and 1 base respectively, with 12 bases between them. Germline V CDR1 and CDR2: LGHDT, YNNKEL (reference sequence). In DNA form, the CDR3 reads TGTGCCAGCAGCCACCGAGACATACCGAACACTGAAGCTTTCTTT. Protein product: CASSHRDIPNTEAFF.

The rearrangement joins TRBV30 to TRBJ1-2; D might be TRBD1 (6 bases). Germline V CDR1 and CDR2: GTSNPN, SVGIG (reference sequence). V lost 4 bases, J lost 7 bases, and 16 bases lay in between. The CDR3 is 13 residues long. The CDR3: CAWKPGGRGGYTF. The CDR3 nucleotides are TGTGCCTGGAAGCCGGGGGGCCGAGGTGGCTACACCTTC.

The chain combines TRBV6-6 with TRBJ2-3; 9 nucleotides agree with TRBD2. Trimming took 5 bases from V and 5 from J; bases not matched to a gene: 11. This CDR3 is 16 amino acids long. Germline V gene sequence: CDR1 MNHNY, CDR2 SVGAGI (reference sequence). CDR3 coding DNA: TGTGCCAGCAGTCCCAGGGGCGGGAGGGCCTTAGATACGCAGTATTTT. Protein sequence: CASSPRGGRALDTQYF.

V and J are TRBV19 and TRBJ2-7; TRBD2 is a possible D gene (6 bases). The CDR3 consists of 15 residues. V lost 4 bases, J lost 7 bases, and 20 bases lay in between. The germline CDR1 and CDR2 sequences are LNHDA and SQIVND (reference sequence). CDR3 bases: TGTGCCAGTAGTAGGGGGACTGCCGACCTAAGGGAGCAGTACTTC. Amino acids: CASSRGTADLREQYF.

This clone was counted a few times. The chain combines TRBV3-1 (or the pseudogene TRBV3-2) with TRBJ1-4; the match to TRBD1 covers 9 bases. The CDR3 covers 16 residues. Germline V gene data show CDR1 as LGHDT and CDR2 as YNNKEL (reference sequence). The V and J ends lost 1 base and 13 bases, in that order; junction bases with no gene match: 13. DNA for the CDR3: TGTGCCAGCAGCCAAGTATATTTGGGCGGGACAGGGCGACTGTTTTTT. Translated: CASSQVYLGGTGRLFF.

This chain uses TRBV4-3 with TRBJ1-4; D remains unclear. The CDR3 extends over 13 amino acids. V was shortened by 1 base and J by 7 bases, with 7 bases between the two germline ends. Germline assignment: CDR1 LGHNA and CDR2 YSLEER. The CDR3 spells CASSQGSGEKLFF. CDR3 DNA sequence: TGCGCCAGCAGCCAAGGTAGCGGTGAAAAACTGTTTTTT.

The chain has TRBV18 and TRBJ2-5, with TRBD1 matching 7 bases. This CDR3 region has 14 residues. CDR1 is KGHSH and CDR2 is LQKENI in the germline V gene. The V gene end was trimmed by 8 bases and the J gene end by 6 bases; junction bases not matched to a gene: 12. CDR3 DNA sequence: TGTGCCAGCCAAACAAGACAGGGAGACCAGACCCAGTACTTC. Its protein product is CASQTRQGDQTQYF.

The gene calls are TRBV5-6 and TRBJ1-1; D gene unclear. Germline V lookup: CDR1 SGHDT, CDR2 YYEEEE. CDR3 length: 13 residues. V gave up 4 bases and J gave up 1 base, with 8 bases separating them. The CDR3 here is CASSAQWNTEAFF. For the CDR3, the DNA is TGTGCCAGCAGCGCACAGTGGAACACTGAAGCTTTCTTT.

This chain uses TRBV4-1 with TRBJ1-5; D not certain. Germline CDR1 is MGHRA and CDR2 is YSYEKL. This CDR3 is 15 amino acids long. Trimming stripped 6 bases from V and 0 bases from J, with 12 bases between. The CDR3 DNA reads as TGCGCCAGCAGTCTACAGCCTTATAGCAATCAGCCCCAGCATTTT. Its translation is CASSLQPYSNQPQHF.

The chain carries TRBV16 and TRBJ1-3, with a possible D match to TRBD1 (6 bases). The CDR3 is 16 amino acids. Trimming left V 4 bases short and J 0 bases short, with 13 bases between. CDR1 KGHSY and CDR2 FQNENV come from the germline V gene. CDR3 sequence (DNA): TGTGCCAGCAGCCCACAGGGACGGAGCTCTGGAAACACCATATATTTT. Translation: CASSPQGRSSGNTIYF.

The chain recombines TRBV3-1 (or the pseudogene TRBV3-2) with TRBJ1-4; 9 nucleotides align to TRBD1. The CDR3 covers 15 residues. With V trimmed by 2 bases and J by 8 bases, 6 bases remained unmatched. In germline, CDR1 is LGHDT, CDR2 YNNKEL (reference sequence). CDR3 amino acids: CASSQFGQGKEKLFF. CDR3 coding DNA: TGTGCCAGCAGCCAATTCGGACAGGGGAAGGAAAAACTGTTTTTT.

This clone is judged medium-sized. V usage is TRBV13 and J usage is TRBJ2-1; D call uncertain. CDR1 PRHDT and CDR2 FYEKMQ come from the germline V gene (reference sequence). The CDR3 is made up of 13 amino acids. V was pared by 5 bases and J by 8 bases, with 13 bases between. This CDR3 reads CASSPPLGYEQFF. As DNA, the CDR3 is TGTGCCAGCAGCCCGCCCCTAGGATATGAGCAGTTCTTC.

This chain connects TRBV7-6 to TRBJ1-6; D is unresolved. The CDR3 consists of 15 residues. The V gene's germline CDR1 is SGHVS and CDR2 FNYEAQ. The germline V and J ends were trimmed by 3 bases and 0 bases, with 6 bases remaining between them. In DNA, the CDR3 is TGTGCCAGCAGCTTTGTGAGCTCCTATAATTCACCCCTCCACTTT. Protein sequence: CASSFVSSYNSPLHF.

The CDR3 reads CASSLAVGGQPQHF. In DNA, the CDR3 is TGCGCCAGCAGCTTGGCCGTCGGGGGTCAGCCCCAGCATTTT. This rearrangement joins TRBV5-1 to TRBJ1-5, with D perhaps TRBD1 (5 bases). Trimming removed 0 bases from V and 6 bases from J, with 10 bases in between. This CDR3 is built from 14 residues. Looked up from germline, CDR1 is SGHRS and CDR2 is YFSETQ.

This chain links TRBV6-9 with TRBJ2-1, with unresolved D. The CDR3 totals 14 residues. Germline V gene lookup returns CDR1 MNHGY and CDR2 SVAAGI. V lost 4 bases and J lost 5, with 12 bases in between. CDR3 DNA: TGTGCCAGCAGTTTCAGGAATACAAACAATGAGCAGTTCTTC. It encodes CASSFRNTNNEQFF.

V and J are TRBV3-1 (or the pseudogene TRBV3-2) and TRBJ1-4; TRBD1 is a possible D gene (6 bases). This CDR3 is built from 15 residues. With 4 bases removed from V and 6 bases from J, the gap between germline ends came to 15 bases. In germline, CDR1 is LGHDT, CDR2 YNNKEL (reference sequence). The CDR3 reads CASSPRRTVYEKLFF. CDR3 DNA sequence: TGTGCCAGCAGCCCGCGACGGACAGTATATGAAAAACTGTTTTTT.

The CDR3 DNA follows: TGCGCCAGCAGCCAAGATCTAACGCTAATTGGCAATCAGCCCCAGCATTTT. It codes for CASSQDLTLIGNQPQHF. The V call is TRBV4-3, the J call TRBJ1-5; D ambiguous. Germline CDR1 is LGHNA and CDR2 is YSLEER. The CDR3 spans 17 residues. The V end was cut by 0 bases, the J end by 2 bases, with 14 bases between.

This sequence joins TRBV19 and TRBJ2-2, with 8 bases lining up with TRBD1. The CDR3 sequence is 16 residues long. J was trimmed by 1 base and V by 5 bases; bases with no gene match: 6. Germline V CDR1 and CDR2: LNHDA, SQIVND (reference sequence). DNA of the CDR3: TGTGCCAGTAGTGTATTCGGGACAGGGAACACCGGGGAGCTGTTTTTT. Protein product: CASSVFGTGNTGELFF.

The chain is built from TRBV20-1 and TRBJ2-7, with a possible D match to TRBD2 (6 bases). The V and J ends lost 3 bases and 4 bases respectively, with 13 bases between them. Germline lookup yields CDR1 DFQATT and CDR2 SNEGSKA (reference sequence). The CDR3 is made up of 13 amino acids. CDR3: CSASWDSQYEQYF. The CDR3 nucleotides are TGCAGTGCTAGTTGGGACTCACAATACGAGCAGTACTTC.

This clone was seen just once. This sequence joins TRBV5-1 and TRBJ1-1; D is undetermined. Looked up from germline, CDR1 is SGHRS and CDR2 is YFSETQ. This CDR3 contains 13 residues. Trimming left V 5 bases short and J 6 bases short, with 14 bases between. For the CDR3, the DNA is TGCGCCAGCAGTCGTGAGGGAGGGCCTGAAGCTTTCTTT. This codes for CASSREGGPEAFF.

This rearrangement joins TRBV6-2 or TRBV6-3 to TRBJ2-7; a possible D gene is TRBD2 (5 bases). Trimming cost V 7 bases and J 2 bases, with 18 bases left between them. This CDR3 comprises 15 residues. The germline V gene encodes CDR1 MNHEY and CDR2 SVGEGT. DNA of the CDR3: TGTGCCAGCACCCCCGGCAGGACTGTCCCCTACGAGCAGTACTTC. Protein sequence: CASTPGRTVPYEQYF.